The 30 T cell receptor beta chains presented below share a single source sample, sequenced in a study of OX40 agonist ivuxolimab in advanced cancers. Measured with immunoSEQ multiplex PCR; TCRdb has only the in-frame clones, and not every one. The repertoire holds 80,000 or so clones, approximately 85% seen once, with 2.4% in the top ten. The material was CD4+ or CD8+ T cells sorted from blood, obtained in a trial of the OX40 agonist ivuxolimab. All receptors come from an adult with an advanced solid tumor such as melanoma, head and neck, liver or kidney cancer.

This chain uses TRBV6-1 with TRBJ1-4, with a weak D call TRBD1 (6 bases). This CDR3 contains 14 residues. The germline V gene has CDR1 MNHNS and CDR2 SASEGT. With 7 bases removed from V and 5 bases from J, the gap between germline ends came to 14 bases. The CDR3 sequence is CASIPDSLNEKLFF. The CDR3 nucleotides are TGTGCCAGCATACCGGACAGCTTGAATGAAAAACTGTTTTTT.

The CDR3: CASSGDVGPYGYTF. In nucleotides, the CDR3 is TGCGCCAGCAGCGGGGACGTGGGCCCCTATGGCTACACCTTC. V gene TRBV5-1 combines with J gene TRBJ1-2; D is possibly TRBD1 (5 bases). Trimming left V 4 bases short and J 4 bases short, with 14 bases between. There are 14 residues in the CDR3. Per germline, CDR1 SGHRS and CDR2 YFSETQ.

The CDR3 nucleotides are TGCAGCGTTGGTTTTCCCTACAATGAGCAGTTCTTC. Amino acid sequence: CSVGFPYNEQFF. The chain couples TRBV29-1 to TRBJ2-1; D not resolved. The CDR3 consists of 12 residues. CDR1 is SQVTM and CDR2 is ANQGSEA in the germline V gene. V dropped 4 bases and J dropped 2 bases, with 6 bases sitting between them.

The rearrangement links TRBV2 to TRBJ2-5; the match to TRBD1 covers 9 bases. This CDR3 has 15 amino acids. The V segment lost 5 bases and the J segment 4 bases; nucleotides outside the gene matches: 8. Germline V gene sequence: CDR1 SNHLY, CDR2 FYNNEI. DNA of the CDR3: TGTGCCAGCAGTAGAAGGACAGGGGCGGGAGAGACCCAGTACTTC. This translates into CASSRRTGAGETQYF.

The gene calls are TRBV9 and TRBJ2-2; D is possibly TRBD2 (6 bases). Trimming left V 2 bases short and J 1 base short, with 12 bases between. The CDR3 is made up of 16 amino acids. Per the germline V gene, CDR1 is SGDLS and CDR2 is YYNGEE. This CDR3 is CASSVSFGGNTGELFF. The CDR3 bases are TGTGCCAGCAGCGTCTCCTTCGGGGGGAACACCGGGGAGCTGTTTTTT.

This clone showed up just once. This chain links TRBV7-8 with TRBJ2-3; tentatively, D is TRBD2 (5 bases). Germline CDR1 is SGHVS and CDR2 is FQNEAQ. The germline V and J ends were trimmed by 2 bases and 5 bases, with 11 bases remaining between them. This CDR3 region has 14 residues. The CDR3 reads CASSLRTRGDTQYF. In nucleotides, the CDR3 is TGTGCCAGCAGCTTACGTACTCGGGGAGATACGCAGTATTTT. Full variable domain (missing parts from reference TRBV7-8 and TRBJ2-3): GAGVSQSPRYKVAKRGQDVALRCDPISGHVSLFWYQQALGQGPEFLTYFQNEAQLDKSGLPSDRFFAERPEGSVSTLKIQRTQQEDSAVYLCASSLRTRGDTQYFGPGTRLTVL.

This chain uses TRBV7-9 with TRBJ2-5, with D unclear. CDR1 is SEHNR and CDR2 is FQNEAQ in the germline V gene (reference sequence). The CDR3 is made up of 13 amino acids. The V end lost 5 bases, the J end lost 2 bases, and 9 bases lay between the germline ends. The CDR3 nucleotides are TGTGCCAGCAGCCCCCCGTCGCAAGAGACCCAGTACTTC. It yields the protein CASSPPSQETQYF.

The rearrangement uses TRBV6-5 and TRBJ1-4; maybe TRBD1 (5 bases). The V end was cut by 5 bases, the J end by 5 bases, with 12 bases between. This CDR3 comprises 14 residues. Germline V gives CDR1 MNHEY, CDR2 SVGAGI. The CDR3 sequence is CASSPWGGNEKLFF. The DNA for the CDR3 is TGTGCCAGCAGTCCCTGGGGGGGGAATGAAAAACTGTTTTTT.

The genes are TRBV19 and TRBJ1-6, with 7 bases lining up with TRBD1. The junction had 14 bases not matched to a gene; V was cut back by 9 bases and J by 12 bases. Germline V gene sequence: CDR1 LNHDA, CDR2 SQIVND (reference sequence). The length of the CDR3 is 14 residues. The CDR3 loop reads CASRQGKVVGPLHF. DNA for the CDR3: TGTGCCAGCAGACAGGGCAAAGTAGTAGGACCCCTCCACTTT.

The chain employs TRBV6-5 and TRBJ2-1, with TRBD2 matching 10 bases. Germline CDR1 MNHEY, CDR2 SVGAGI. The CDR3 totals 16 residues. V dropped 2 bases and J dropped 7; count of bases not matched to a gene: 8. The CDR3 DNA sequence: TGTGCCAGCAGTTACGATCCTAGCGGGGGCGAGAATGAGCAGTTCTTC. As protein: CASSYDPSGGENEQFF.

The chain combines TRBV11-3 with TRBJ2-1; 9 bases match TRBD1. CDR3 size: 17 residues. Germline lookup yields CDR1 SGHNT and CDR2 YENEEA. V was pared by 2 bases and J by 5 bases, with 10 bases of the junction left unmatched. Here the CDR3 DNA reads TGTGCCAGCAGCTTATCTGGACAGGGGCCCATCAACAATGAGCAGTTCTTC. It is translated as CASSLSGQGPINNEQFF. Combining the CDR3 with reference TRBV11-3 and TRBJ2-1 gives the whole variable domain EAGVVQSPRYKIIEKKQPVAFWCNPISGHNTLYWYLQNLGQGPELLIRYENEEAVDDSQLPKDRFSAERLKGVDSTLKIQPAELGDSAVYLCASSLSGQGPINNEQFFGPGTRLTVL.

The chain has TRBV6-1 and TRBJ1-1, with D maybe TRBD1 (5 bases). The germline V and J ends were trimmed by 4 bases and 1 base, with 7 bases remaining between them. Germline-derived CDR1 and CDR2 are MNHNS and SASEGT. The CDR3 is made up of 13 amino acids. The CDR3, as DNA: TGTGCCAGCAGTGTGGGGGAGAACACTGAAGCTTTCTTT. The encoded protein is CASSVGENTEAFF.

The CDR3 DNA is TGTGCCAGCAGTCTCGACACCGGGGAGCTGTTTTTT. This translates into CASSLDTGELFF. The rearrangement uses TRBV9 and TRBJ2-2; no reliable D call. V was pared by 5 bases and J by 3 bases, with 5 bases between. The CDR3 consists of 12 residues. Germline lookup yields CDR1 SGDLS and CDR2 YYNGEE.

The genes are TRBV2 and TRBJ2-2; no clear D. The CDR3 runs 13 residues. The V and J ends lost 4 bases and 6 bases respectively, with 9 bases between them. Germline-derived CDR1 and CDR2 are SNHLY and FYNNEI. The CDR3 sequence: CASSAYRPGELFF. The CDR3 DNA reads as TGTGCCAGCAGTGCTTATAGGCCCGGGGAGCTGTTTTTT.

V and J are TRBV28 and TRBJ2-3; perhaps TRBD1 as D (5 bases). There are 17 residues in the CDR3. Trimming shortened V by 5 bases and J by 1 base, and 19 bases separated the two germline ends. Germline V gives CDR1 MDHEN, CDR2 SYDVKM. The DNA of the CDR3 is TGTGCCAGCAGTCCACCCCTCCAGGGAAGGGGCACAGATACGCAGTATTTT. Translated: CASSPPLQGRGTDTQYF.

This chain links TRBV19 with TRBJ2-7, with 9 bases lining up with TRBD1. V dropped 5 bases and J dropped 3; count of bases not matched to a gene: 2. The CDR3 is made up of 13 amino acids. CDR1 is LNHDA and CDR2 is SQIVND in the germline V gene (reference sequence). The CDR3 loop reads CASSSDRGYEQYF. CDR3 DNA: TGTGCCAGTAGTTCGGACAGGGGCTACGAGCAGTACTTC.

The chain employs TRBV28 and TRBJ2-1; D is unresolved. Trimming took 0 bases from V and 0 from J, leaving 6 bases between them. Germline CDR1 is MDHEN and CDR2 is SYDVKM. The CDR3 is made up of 15 amino acids. CDR3 bases: TGTGCCAGCAGTTTATGGGCGAGCTCCTACAATGAGCAGTTCTTC. The encoded protein is CASSLWASSYNEQFF.

V is TRBV5-1 and J is TRBJ2-5, with D uncertain. The V and J ends lost 0 bases and 2 bases respectively, with 5 bases between them. CDR1 is SGHRS and CDR2 is YFSETQ in the germline V gene. The CDR3 spans 13 residues. The CDR3 spells CASSLEIQETQYF. CDR3 coding DNA: TGCGCCAGCAGCTTGGAGATACAAGAGACCCAGTACTTC.

The count of this clone is one. V is TRBV6-1 and J is TRBJ2-7; maybe TRBD2 (5 bases). This CDR3 comprises 14 residues. The germline V gene encodes CDR1 MNHNS and CDR2 SASEGT. V lost 7 bases, J lost 3 bases, and 16 bases lay in between. The CDR3 reads CASTNGWEYYEQYF. In DNA, the CDR3 is TGTGCCAGCACCAACGGGTGGGAGTACTACGAGCAGTACTTC.

Regarding this clone: Because the CDR3 is missing its conserved closing phenylalanine or tryptophan, this is likely a read error. The V and J genes are TRBV28 and TRBJ1-2; TRBD1 aligns across 7 bases. The CDR3 covers 14 residues. The V gene's germline CDR1 is MDHEN and CDR2 SYDVKM. V gave up 5 bases and J gave up 4 bases; unmatched junction bases: 7. The CDR3 sequence is CASSPGTALYGYTL. The CDR3 DNA reads TGTGCCAGCAGTCCCGGGACAGCCCTCTATGGCTACACCCTC.

This clone was detected once. The chain carries TRBV6-5 and TRBJ2-3; a weak D match, TRBD1 (7 bases). Between the trimmed V and J ends, which lost 0 bases and 6 bases, there was a span of 16 bases. Germline V lookup: CDR1 MNHEY, CDR2 SVGAGI. The CDR3 consists of 16 residues. DNA of the CDR3: TGTGCCAGCAGTTACTCTCTCCAGGGGGGAATGGATACGCAGTATTTT. Protein product: CASSYSLQGGMDTQYF.

As for this clone: Other DNA sequences in this sample translate to the same CDR3. The genes are TRBV28 and TRBJ2-2; D gene uncertain. V was shortened by 5 bases and J by 3 bases, with 13 bases between the two germline ends. This CDR3 spans 15 amino acids. Germline lookup yields CDR1 MDHEN and CDR2 SYDVKM. CDR3 residues: CASSPDGPDTGELFF. The CDR3 nucleotides read TGTGCCAGCAGTCCCGACGGGCCGGACACCGGGGAGCTGTTTTTT.

V usage is TRBV11-2 and J usage is TRBJ2-5; the match to TRBD1 covers 9 bases. The V gene end was trimmed by 1 base and the J gene end by 7 bases; junction bases not matched to a gene: 1. The V gene's germline CDR1 is SGHAT and CDR2 FQNNGV. The CDR3 extends over 13 amino acids. The chain's CDR3 is CASSLGGQGTQYF. The CDR3 nucleotides are TGTGCCAGCAGCTTAGGGGGACAGGGGACCCAGTACTTC.

The chain employs TRBV9 and TRBJ2-3, with TRBD2 identical over 10 bases. The J segment lost 6 bases and the V segment lost 3 bases, leaving 4 bases of the junction unmatched. This CDR3 is built from 14 residues. Germline V gene lookup returns CDR1 SGDLS and CDR2 YYNGEE. In nucleotides, the CDR3 is TGTGCCAGCAGCGCAACTAGCGGGGTGGATACGCAGTATTTT. This gives the protein CASSATSGVDTQYF.

This rearrangement joins TRBV7-2 to TRBJ1-1, with 8 positions matching TRBD1. From germline, CDR1 is SGHTA and CDR2 FQGNSA. J was trimmed by 4 bases and V by 3 bases; bases with no gene match: 4. The CDR3 is 14 residues long. The CDR3 DNA is TGTGCCAGCAGCTTTATTGACAGGGGCACTGAAGCTTTCTTT. Translation gives CASSFIDRGTEAFF.

This chain connects TRBV30 to TRBJ2-3, with TRBD2 as a possible D gene (5 bases). Trimming shortened V by 4 bases and J by 7 bases, and 6 bases separated the two germline ends. The CDR3 covers 10 residues. Germline V lookup: CDR1 GTSNPN, CDR2 SVGIG (reference sequence). CDR3 protein: CAWKRNTQYF. The CDR3 DNA reads TGTGCCTGGAAGCGGAATACGCAGTATTTT.

This clone was detected once. The genes are TRBV9 and TRBJ2-2, with 14 bases fitting TRBD2. The J segment lost 2 bases and the V segment lost 3 bases, leaving 3 bases of the junction unmatched. CDR3 length equals 17 residues. Per germline, CDR1 SGDLS and CDR2 YYNGEE. CDR3 sequence: CASSGGLAGVNTGELFF. CDR3 nucleotide sequence: TGTGCCAGCAGCGGGGGACTAGCGGGGGTTAACACCGGGGAGCTGTTTTTT.

The chain links TRBV7-3 to TRBJ2-2; 7 positions agree with TRBD1. This CDR3 region has 14 residues. Germline CDR1 SGHTA, CDR2 FQGTGA. V was clipped by 6 bases and J by 4 bases; unmatched bases: 5. This CDR3 is CASRTQGSTGELFF. Here the CDR3 DNA reads TGTGCCAGCAGGACACAGGGGAGCACCGGGGAGCTGTTTTTT.

This chain uses TRBV2 with TRBJ1-2; no clear D gene. The germline V and J ends were trimmed by 4 bases and 8 bases, with 20 bases remaining between them. Germline V gene sequence: CDR1 SNHLY, CDR2 FYNNEI. This CDR3 has 15 amino acids. In DNA, the CDR3 is TGTGCCAGCAGTGGGTCGGCCAGTACCCTGCGGGGCTACACCTTC. This sequence encodes CASSGSASTLRGYTF.

The chain links TRBV9 to TRBJ1-6; D call uncertain. CDR1 and CDR2 from the germline V gene are SGDLS and YYNGEE. This CDR3 is built from 15 residues. V shed 1 base and J shed 0 bases, with 5 bases lying between them. The CDR3 coding sequence is TGTGCCAGCAGCGTACGGAGCTCCTATAATTCACCCCTCCACTTT. This translates into CASSVRSSYNSPLHF.